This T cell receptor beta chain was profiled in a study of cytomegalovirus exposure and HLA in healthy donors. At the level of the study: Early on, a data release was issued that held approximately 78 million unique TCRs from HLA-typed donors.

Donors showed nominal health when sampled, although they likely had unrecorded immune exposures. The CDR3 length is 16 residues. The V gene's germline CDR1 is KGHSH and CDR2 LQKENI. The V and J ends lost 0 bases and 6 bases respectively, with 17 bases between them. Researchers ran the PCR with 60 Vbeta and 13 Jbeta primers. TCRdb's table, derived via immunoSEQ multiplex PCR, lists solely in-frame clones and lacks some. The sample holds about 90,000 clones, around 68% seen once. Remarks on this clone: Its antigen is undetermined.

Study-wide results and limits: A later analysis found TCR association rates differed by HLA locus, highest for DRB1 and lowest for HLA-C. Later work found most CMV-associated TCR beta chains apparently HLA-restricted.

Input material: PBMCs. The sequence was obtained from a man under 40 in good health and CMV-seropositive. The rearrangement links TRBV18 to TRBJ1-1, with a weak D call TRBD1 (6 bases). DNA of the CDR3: TGTGCCAGCTCACCACCGGAAGGGGGAGCTTATGCTGAAGCTTTCTTT. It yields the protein CASSPPEGGAYAEAFF.